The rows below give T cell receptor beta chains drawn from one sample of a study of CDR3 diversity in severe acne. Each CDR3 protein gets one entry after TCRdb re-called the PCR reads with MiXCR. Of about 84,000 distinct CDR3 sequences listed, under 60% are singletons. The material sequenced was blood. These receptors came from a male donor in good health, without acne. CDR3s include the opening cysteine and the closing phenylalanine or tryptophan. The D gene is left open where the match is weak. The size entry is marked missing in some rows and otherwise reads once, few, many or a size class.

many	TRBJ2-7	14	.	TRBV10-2	CASSEQGDGYEQYF	TGCGCCAGCAGTGAACAGGGTGACGGGTACGAGCAGTACTTC
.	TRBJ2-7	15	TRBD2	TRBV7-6	CASSGLSGGYYEQYF	TGTGCCAGCAGCGGCCTCAGCGGGGGGTATTACGAGCAGTACTTC
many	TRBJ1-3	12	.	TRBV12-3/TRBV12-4	CASSLSGNGIYF	TGTGCCAGCAGTTTAAGCGGAAACGGCATATATTTT
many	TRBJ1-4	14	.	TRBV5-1	CASSFEGLGEKLFF	TGCGCCAGCAGCTTTGAGGGGTTAGGAGAAAAACTGTTTTTT
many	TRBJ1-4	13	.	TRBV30	CAWSVGSNEKLFF	TGTGCCTGGAGCGTCGGGAGTAATGAAAAACTGTTTTTT
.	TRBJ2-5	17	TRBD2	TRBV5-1	CASSPGTSGRVQETQYF	TGCGCCAGCAGCCCCGGGACTAGCGGGAGGGTCCAAGAGACCCAGTACTTC
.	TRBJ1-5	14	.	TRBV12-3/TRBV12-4	CASSLSQGFQPQHF	TGTGCCAGCAGTTTGTCGCAGGGGTTTCAGCCCCAGCATTTT
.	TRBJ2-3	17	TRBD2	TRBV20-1	CSAAGTSGAPSTDTQYF	TGCAGTGCCGCCGGGACTAGCGGGGCCCCTAGCACAGATACGCAGTATTTT
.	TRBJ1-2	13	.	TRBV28	CASSVPASYGYTF	TGTGCCAGCAGTGTCCCGGCCAGCTATGGCTACACCTTC
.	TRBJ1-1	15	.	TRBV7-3	CASSPLAGMNTEAFF	TGTGCCAGTAGCCCCCTCGCGGGAATGAACACTGAAGCTTTCTTT
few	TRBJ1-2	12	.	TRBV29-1	CSVVQSGYGYTF	TGCAGCGTTGTCCAATCGGGCTATGGCTACACCTTC
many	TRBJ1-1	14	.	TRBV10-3	CAIAPRGMNTEAFF	TGTGCCATCGCACCAAGGGGGATGAACACTGAAGCTTTCTTT
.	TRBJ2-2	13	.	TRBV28	CASTNRNTGELFF	TGTGCCAGCACCAACCGGAACACCGGGGAGCTGTTTTTT
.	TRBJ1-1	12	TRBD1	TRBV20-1	CSASNRGTEAFF	TGCAGTGCTAGTAACAGGGGCACTGAAGCTTTCTTT
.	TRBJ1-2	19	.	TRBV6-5	CASSYPGQGGPEAFFGYTF	.
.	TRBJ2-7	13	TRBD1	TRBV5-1	CASSQGTGYEQYF	TGCGCCAGCAGTCAAGGGACAGGGTACGAGCAGTACTTC
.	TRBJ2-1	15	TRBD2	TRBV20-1	CSARGLAGAYNEQFF	TGCAGTGCTAGGGGACTAGCGGGGGCTTACAATGAGCAGTTCTTC
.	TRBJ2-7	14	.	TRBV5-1	CASSYGTLSYEQYF	TGCGCCAGCAGCTACGGGACGCTATCCTACGAGCAGTACTTC
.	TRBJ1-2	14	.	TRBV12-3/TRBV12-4	CASGLVPGVDGYTF	TGTGCTAGTGGTTTGGTCCCAGGGGTGGATGGCTACACCTTC
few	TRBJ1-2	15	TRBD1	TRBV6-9	CASSDGTVSNYGYTF	TGTGCCAGCAGTGACGGGACAGTGAGTAACTATGGCTACACCTTC
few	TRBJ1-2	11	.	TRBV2	CASSVRAGYTF	TGTGCCAGCAGTGTGAGGGCTGGCTACACCTTC
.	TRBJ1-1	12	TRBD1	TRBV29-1	CIIESGGAEAFF	TGCATCATTGAATCAGGGGGCGCTGAAGCTTTCTTT
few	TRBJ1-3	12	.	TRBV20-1	CSASGRGNTIYF	TGCAGTGCGAGTGGACGGGGAAACACCATATATTTT
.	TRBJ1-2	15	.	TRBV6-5	CASSYSDRQAYGYTF	TGTGCCAGCAGTTACTCGGACCGACAGGCCTATGGCTACACCTTC
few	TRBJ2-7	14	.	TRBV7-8	CASLPGRVSYEQYF	TGTGCCAGCCTCCCAGGCAGGGTCAGCTACGAGCAGTACTTC
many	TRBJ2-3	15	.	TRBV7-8	CASSLESLLTDTQYF	TGTGCCAGCAGCTTAGAATCCCTGCTCACAGATACGCAGTATTTT
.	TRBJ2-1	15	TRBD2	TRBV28	CASSPIAGLRTEQFF	TGTGCCAGCAGTCCAATAGCGGGACTCCGGACTGAGCAGTTCTTC
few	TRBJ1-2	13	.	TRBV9	CASSVGAAPGYTF	TGTGCCAGCAGCGTAGGAGCAGCCCCGGGCTACACCTTC
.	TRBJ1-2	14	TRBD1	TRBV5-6	CASRQSTGGYGYTF	TGTGCCAGCAGGCAGTCTACAGGGGGCTATGGCTACACCTTC
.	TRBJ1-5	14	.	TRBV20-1	CSAIEAGGYNEQHF	TGCAGTGCTATTGAAGCGGGGGGTTACAATGAGCAGCATTTT
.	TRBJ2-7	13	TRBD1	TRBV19	CASRKGGMDEQYF	TGTGCCAGTAGAAAAGGGGGCATGGACGAGCAGTACTTC
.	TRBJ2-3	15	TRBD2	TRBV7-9	CASSSGTRDTDTQYF	TGTGCCAGCAGCTCCGGGACTAGGGACACAGATACGCAGTATTTT
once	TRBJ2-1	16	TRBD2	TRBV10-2	CASSELTGGPYNEQFF	TGCGCCAGCAGTGAGTTGACGGGAGGGCCCTACAATGAGCAGTTCTTC
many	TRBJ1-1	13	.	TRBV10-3	CAINRQRDTEAFF	TGTGCCATCAATCGACAGCGTGACACTGAAGCTTTCTTT
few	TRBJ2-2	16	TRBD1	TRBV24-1	CATSDWDRANTGELFF	TGTGCCACCAGTGACTGGGACAGGGCGAACACCGGGGAGCTGTTTTTT
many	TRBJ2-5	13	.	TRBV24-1	CATHAGVGETQYF	TGTGCCACCCATGCCGGGGTAGGAGAGACCCAGTACTTC
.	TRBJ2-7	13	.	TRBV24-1	CASSYSVRDGHNF	TGTGCCAGCAGTTACTCGGTTCGGGACGGGCACAACTTC
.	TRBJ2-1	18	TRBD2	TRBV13	CASSSRTSGSPDYTEQFF	TGTGCCAGCAGCTCCCGGACTAGCGGGAGCCCCGATTATACTGAGCAGTTCTTC
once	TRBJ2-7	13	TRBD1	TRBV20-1	CSATWTGAYEQYF	TGCAGTGCTACCTGGACAGGGGCCTACGAGCAGTACTTC
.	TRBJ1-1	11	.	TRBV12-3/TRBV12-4	CASTVKSEAFF	TGTGCCAGCACGGTTAAGAGTGAAGCTTTCTTT
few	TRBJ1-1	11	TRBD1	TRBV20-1	CSARGGQISFF	TGCAGTGCTAGGGGGGGACAGATATCTTTCTTT
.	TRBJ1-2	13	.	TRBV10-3	CAATGWGGYGYTF	TGTGCCGCGACTGGATGGGGAGGCTATGGCTACACCTTC
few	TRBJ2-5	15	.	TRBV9	CASSAGVGSQETQYF	TGTGCCAGCAGCGCCGGTGTGGGCAGTCAAGAGACCCAGTACTTC
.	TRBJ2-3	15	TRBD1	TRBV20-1	CSATDGQGGTDTQYF	TGCAGTGCCACCGACGGACAGGGGGGAACAGATACGCAGTATTTT
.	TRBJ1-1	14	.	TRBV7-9	CASSLPLVAAEAFF	TGTGCCAGCAGCTTACCACTAGTTGCCGCTGAAGCTTTCTTT
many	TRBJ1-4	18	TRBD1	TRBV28	CASSGTGGLYATNEKLFF	TGTGCCAGCAGCGGGACAGGGGGCTTGTATGCAACTAATGAAAAACTGTTTTTT
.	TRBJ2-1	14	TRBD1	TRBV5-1	CAGSWTGDYNEQFF	TGCGCCGGCAGCTGGACAGGGGATTACAATGAGCAGTTCTTC
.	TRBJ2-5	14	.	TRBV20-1	CSARDQVGVETQYF	TGCAGTGCGAGAGACCAGGTGGGAGTGGAGACCCAGTACTTC
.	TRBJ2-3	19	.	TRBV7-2	CASSFNTSSTSGRADTQYF	.
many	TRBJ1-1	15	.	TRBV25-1	CASSAFGGGLTEAFF	TGTGCCAGCAGTGCGTTCGGGGGGGGTTTGACTGAAGCTTTCTTT
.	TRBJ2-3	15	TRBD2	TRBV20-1	CSASWSSGGADTQYF	TGCAGTGCTAGTTGGTCTAGCGGGGGGGCAGATACGCAGTATTTT
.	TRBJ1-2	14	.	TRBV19	CASSIGGLDYGYTF	TGTGCCAGTAGTATAGGGGGCCTGGACTATGGCTACACCTTC
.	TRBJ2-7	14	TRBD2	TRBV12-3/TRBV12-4	CASTWTSGRAWQYF	TGTGCCAGCACCTGGACTAGCGGGAGGGCCTGGCAGTACTTC
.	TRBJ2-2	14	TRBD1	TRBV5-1	CASSNGQGGGELFF	TGCGCCAGCAGCAACGGACAGGGAGGCGGGGAGCTGTTTTTT
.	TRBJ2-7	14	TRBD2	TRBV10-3	CAISGGLAGYEQYF	TGTGCCATCAGTGGGGGACTAGCGGGGTACGAGCAGTACTTC
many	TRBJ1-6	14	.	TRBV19	CASSGGRPNSPLHF	TGTGCCAGTAGTGGGGGACGTCCGAATTCACCCCTCCACTTT
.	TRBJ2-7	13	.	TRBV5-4	CASSQGNSYEQYF	TGTGCCAGCTCGCAGGGGAACTCCTACGAGCAGTACTTC
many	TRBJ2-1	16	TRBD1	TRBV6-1	CASSGFDRVPYNEQFF	TGTGCCAGCAGTGGATTCGACAGGGTCCCCTACAATGAGCAGTTCTTC
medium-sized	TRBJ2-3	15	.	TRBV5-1	CASSVVTEHRDTQYF	TGCGCCAGCAGTGTCGTAACTGAACATCGCGATACGCAGTATTTT
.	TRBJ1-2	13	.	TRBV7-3	CASGTPDSHGYTF	TGTGCCAGCGGGACCCCAGACAGCCATGGCTACACCTTC